The rows below give T cell receptor beta chains drawn from one sample of a study of T cells in tumors after PD-1 blockade. Profiling relied on immunoSEQ multiplex PCR, and the TCRdb table lists in-frame clones only, not all of them. This sample has roughly 60,000 clones, with about four fifths found just once. Material: PBMCs, obtained before anti-PD-1 treatment. The receptors stem from a human donor with basal cell carcinoma. CDR3s include the opening cysteine and the closing phenylalanine or tryptophan.

TRBV7-9,TRBJ1-2,CASSLLLLGVGGYTF
TRBV19,TRBJ1-5,CASSRTGVDQPQHF
TRBV19,TRBJ2-1,CASSVYPPGLAGGDEQFF
TRBV10-2,TRBJ1-2,CASSESRQSYGYTF
TRBV14,TRBJ2-1,CASSPTVIFFLTLNEQFF
TRBV2,TRBJ2-1,CASKPGTGGLNEQFF
TRBV9,TRBJ1-5,CASSVGEGYQPQHF
TRBV18,TRBJ2-7,CASSPLAGSGLSYEQYF
TRBV5-4,TRBJ1-2,CASSSDRRLQANYGYTF
TRBV5-1,TRBJ2-5,CASSLAQGVETQYF
TRBV7-2,TRBJ2-1,CASSLVGLNEQFF
TRBV6-5,TRBJ2-7,CASRERGGRDEQYF
TRBV7-2,TRBJ2-5,CASSLGNLRMYQETQYF
TRBV5-1,TRBJ1-2,CASSLEGQINYGYTF
TRBV2,TRBJ2-6,CAGGSRHSGANVLTF
TRBV5-6,TRBJ2-1,CASSGMAGSYNEQFF
TRBV30,TRBJ2-1,CAWSRTAHEQFF
TRBV14,TRBJ2-1,CASSQDRPGGVNEQFF
TRBV15,TRBJ1-5,CATSDKSNQPQHF
TRBV7-2,TRBJ2-3,CASSLAGGRTDTQYF
TRBV5-6,TRBJ2-3,CASSALLAGYTDTQYF
TRBV10-2,TRBJ1-2,CASSDAGHYTF
TRBV5-6,TRBJ2-7,CASSFEGLYPYEQYF
TRBV9,TRBJ2-6,CASSPHWERVSGANVLTF
TRBV9,TRBJ1-5,CASSVDDGNQPQHF
TRBV27,TRBJ2-1,CASSAFSGGADNEQFF
TRBV6-5,TRBJ1-1,CASSVDSNTEAFF
TRBV5-1,TRBJ2-5,CASSLDPGVSETQYF
TRBV3-1/TRBV3-2,TRBJ1-5,CASSQGRWQPQHF
TRBV6-4,TRBJ1-4,CASSQGRTNEKLFF
TRBV6-6,TRBJ2-7,CASSAGTASYEQYF
TRBV6-4,TRBJ1-6,CASSDLPGGTPLHF
TRBV30,TRBJ1-4,CAWSRRGSSNEKLFF
TRBV12-3/TRBV12-4,TRBJ2-2,CASISLSGELFF
TRBV6-6,TRBJ2-7,CASSGQGGSEQYF
TRBV5-1,TRBJ2-2,CASSNYIWAGELFF
TRBV27,TRBJ1-2,CASSSDRGQGYGYTF
TRBV3-1/TRBV3-2,TRBJ1-6,CASSPDRYNSPLHF
TRBV9,TRBJ1-1,CASSSRQNTEAFF
TRBV7-2,TRBJ1-5,CASSLWVARSGQPQHF
TRBV30,TRBJ2-2,CAWRRGQAQGELFF
TRBV9,TRBJ2-5,CASSSLAGGLGETQYF
TRBV12-3/TRBV12-4,TRBJ2-7,CASSREVGQYF
TRBV6-4,TRBJ2-2,CASSEHTTGELFF
TRBV5-8,TRBJ2-5,CASSLGVVGETQYF
TRBV5-4,TRBJ2-3,CASSLQAGGLDTQYF
TRBV23-1,TRBJ1-3,CASSPPCSRSGNTIYF
TRBV6-6,TRBJ1-3,CASSPGDSVNTIYF
TRBV5-8,TRBJ1-6,CASSQQGPYNSPLHF
TRBV5-1,TRBJ1-2,CASSLEGIGPLGAGYTF
TRBV7-8,TRBJ1-4,CASSLTGNNEKLFF
TRBV4-1,TRBJ1-2,CASSQDPTRGDYTF
TRBV3-1/TRBV3-2,TRBJ1-1,CASSQDLHRFGIPAQNTEAFF
TRBV7-2,TRBJ1-3,CASSNGAGNTIYF
TRBV5-4,TRBJ1-4,CASSLAPNEKLFF